This note documents a single T cell receptor beta chain sequence. The source of the sample is a study of blood T cell repertoires in COVID-19. About the study: The samples span acute and convalescent COVID-19 from the United States, Italy and Spain. The analysed material was cDNA or gDNA that came from T cells, B-cell-depleted T cells, or PBMCs.

Trimming left V 2 bases short and J 9 bases short, with 13 bases between. Germline V gives CDR1 SNHLY, CDR2 FYNNEI. The length of the CDR3 is 13 residues. Original analysis: From reference gene primer amplification, estimates of nucleated cell counts were derived. The method was immunoSEQ multiplex PCR; TCRdb's version includes in-frame clones alone and lacks a portion of them. V and J calls and clone size follow that table, whereas D and trimming were derived from the DNA. The sample includes a few hundred thousand clones, about four fifths of them seen just once. The rearrangement links TRBV2 to TRBJ1-2; the D gene is possibly TRBD1 (6 bases). Sequenced material: peripheral blood. The TCR comes from a human donor with acute or convalescent COVID-19. The donor label of this sample is uncertain. The CDR3 loop is CASSETGFLSYTF. CDR3 in DNA: TGTGCCAGCAGTGAAACAGGGTTCTTGAGCTACACCTTC.